This passage covers 14 T cell receptor beta chains from one sample sequenced in a study of blood T cell repertoires in COVID-19. Profiling relied on immunoSEQ multiplex PCR, and the TCRdb table lists in-frame clones only, not all of them. The sample contains more than 90,000 clones, 75% to 90% of which appear only once. Sequences were obtained from peripheral blood. These receptors originate from a man at least 80 years old with acute or convalescent COVID-19.

CDR3 protein: CATSDFGQGSYNEQFF. The CDR3 nucleotides read TGTGCCACCAGTGATTTCGGACAGGGATCCTACAATGAGCAGTTCTTC. The chain joins TRBV24-1 to TRBJ2-1; 8 nucleotides align to TRBD1. The germline CDR1 and CDR2 sequences are KGHDR and SFDVKD. The junction had 2 bases not matched to a gene; V was cut back by 1 base and J by 1 base. CDR3 length equals 16 residues.

The J gene is TRBJ2-5, the V gene TRBV6-2 or TRBV6-3; TRBD2 matches at 8 bases. V lost 6 bases, J lost 4 bases, and 4 bases stayed unmatched. Germline CDR1 and CDR2: MNHEY and SVGEGT. The CDR3 covers 13 residues. The CDR3, as DNA: TGTGCCAGCAGCCTACTAGCGGTAGAGACCCAGTACTTC. Amino acids: CASSLLAVETQYF.

V usage is TRBV9 and J usage is TRBJ2-7; possibly TRBD1 for D (6 bases). The CDR3 is 15 amino acids. Trimming removed 0 bases at V and 4 bases at J, with 14 bases between. The germline V gene encodes CDR1 SGDLS and CDR2 YYNGEE. The CDR3 loop is CASSVAQGSGYEQYF. The CDR3 nucleotides are TGTGCCAGCAGCGTAGCTCAGGGGAGTGGGTACGAGCAGTACTTC.

This chain uses TRBV11-1 with TRBJ2-6; TRBD1 might be the D (5 bases). Germline CDR1 SGHAT, CDR2 FQDESV (reference sequence). This CDR3 has 16 residues. Between the trimmed V and J ends, which lost 7 bases and 0 bases, there was a span of 13 bases. DNA of the CDR3: TGTGCCAGCATTGCAGGGCAACGCTCTGGGGCCAACGTCCTGACTTTC. The encoded protein is CASIAGQRSGANVLTF.

This clone appeared a single time. The rearrangement links TRBV4-2 to TRBJ2-7; TRBD2 agrees at 8 bases. CDR1 and CDR2 (germline): LGHNA, YNFKEQ. The CDR3 length is 16 residues. V dropped 2 bases and J dropped 0; count of bases not matched to a gene: 6. CDR3 in DNA: TGTGCCAGCAGCCAAATGGCCCTAGCGGGCTCCTACGAGCAGTACTTC. This translates into CASSQMALAGSYEQYF.

This clone was seen just once. The chain carries TRBV5-1 and TRBJ1-4; 9 nucleotides match TRBD1. Trimming took 4 bases from V and 5 from J; bases not matched to a gene: 3. The CDR3 covers 14 residues. Per germline, CDR1 SGHRS and CDR2 YFSETQ. CDR3 region: CASSLDRGNEKLFF. The CDR3 DNA reads TGCGCCAGCAGCCTGGACAGGGGAAATGAAAAACTGTTTTTT.

The chain couples TRBV7-3 to TRBJ2-1, with TRBD1 matching over 9 bases. Germline V gene data show CDR1 as SGHTA and CDR2 as FQGTGA. This CDR3 has 15 amino acids. After removal of 2 bases from V and 7 bases from J, the junction contained 6 bases not matched to a gene. DNA for the CDR3: TGTGCCAGCAGCTTATCACAGGGGGCTAGAAATGAGCAGTTCTTC. This sequence encodes CASSLSQGARNEQFF.

The chain links TRBV5-5 to TRBJ1-1; 8 nucleotides match TRBD1. CDR3 size: 16 residues. The V segment lost 3 bases and the J segment 4 bases; nucleotides outside the gene matches: 11. The germline gives CDR1 SGHKS, CDR2 YYEKEE (reference sequence). The CDR3 reads CASSSSLGQGATEAFF. The CDR3, as DNA: TGTGCCAGCAGCTCCAGTCTTGGGCAGGGGGCCACTGAAGCTTTCTTT.

V and J are TRBV20-1 and TRBJ1-5; maybe TRBD1 (5 bases). V gave up 3 bases and J gave up 5 bases, with 11 bases separating them. CDR3 length: 13 residues. The germline V gene encodes CDR1 DFQATT and CDR2 SNEGSKA (reference sequence). This CDR3 reads CSASQGLHQPQHF. CDR3 in DNA: TGCAGTGCTAGTCAGGGACTGCATCAGCCCCAGCATTTT.

This chain links TRBV5-1 with TRBJ2-1; weak D call: TRBD1 (7 bases). The CDR3 is 16 residues long. Germline CDR1 SGHRS, CDR2 YFSETQ. V lost 4 bases and J lost 4, with 18 bases in between. This chain's CDR3 is CASSPQGQEGYNEQFF. CDR3 nucleotide sequence: TGCGCCAGCAGCCCCCAAGGACAGGAGGGGTACAATGAGCAGTTCTTC.

The chain carries TRBV19 and TRBJ2-1; 9 bases line up with TRBD2. Unmatched junction bases numbered 4, after V lost 3 bases and J lost 4 bases. This CDR3 has 15 amino acids. Germline V CDR1 and CDR2: LNHDA, SQIVND (reference sequence). The chain's CDR3 is CASSIIGLAYNEQFF. The CDR3, as DNA: TGTGCCAGTAGTATCATCGGACTAGCGTACAATGAGCAGTTCTTC.

The genes are TRBV7-6 and TRBJ1-1; tentatively, D is TRBD1 (6 bases). Germline CDR1 is SGHVS and CDR2 is FNYEAQ. The CDR3 covers 16 residues. Deletions cut 0 bases from V and 5 bases from J, with 16 bases between. CDR3 protein: CASSLAGTTGRTEAFF. CDR3 nucleotide sequence: TGTGCCAGCAGCTTAGCCGGGACAACCGGGAGGACTGAAGCTTTCTTT.

This chain links TRBV2 with TRBJ2-4; D gene ambiguous. The V gene's germline CDR1 is SNHLY and CDR2 FYNNEI. The V gene lost 3 bases and the J gene lost 9 bases, with 9 bases spanning the gap. The CDR3 length is 12 residues. The CDR3 is CASSDYPSIQYF. CDR3 in DNA: TGTGCCAGCAGTGATTACCCTAGCATTCAGTACTTC.

About this clone: This specimen includes other DNA sequences encoding the same CDR3. The chain recombines TRBV24-1 with TRBJ2-1; 12 bases line up with TRBD2. CDR3 length: 16 amino acids. Germline V gives CDR1 KGHDR, CDR2 SFDVKD. The V segment lost 4 bases and the J segment 3 bases; nucleotides outside the gene matches: 3. This CDR3 reads CATSDPTSGSYNEQFF. The CDR3 DNA follows: TGTGCCACCAGTGACCCGACTAGCGGGAGCTACAATGAGCAGTTCTTC.